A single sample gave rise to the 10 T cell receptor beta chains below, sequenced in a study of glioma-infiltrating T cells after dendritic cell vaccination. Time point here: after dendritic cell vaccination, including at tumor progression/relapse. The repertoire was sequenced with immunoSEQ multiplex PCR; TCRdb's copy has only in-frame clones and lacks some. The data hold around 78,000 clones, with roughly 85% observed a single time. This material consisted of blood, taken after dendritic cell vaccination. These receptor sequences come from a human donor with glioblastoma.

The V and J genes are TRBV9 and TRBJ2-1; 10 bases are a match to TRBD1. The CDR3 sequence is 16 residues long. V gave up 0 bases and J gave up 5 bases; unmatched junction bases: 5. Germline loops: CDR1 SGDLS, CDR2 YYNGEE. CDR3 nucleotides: TGTGCCAGCAGCGTAGGAGACAGGGGGCATGACAATGAGCAGTTCTTC. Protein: CASSVGDRGHDNEQFF.

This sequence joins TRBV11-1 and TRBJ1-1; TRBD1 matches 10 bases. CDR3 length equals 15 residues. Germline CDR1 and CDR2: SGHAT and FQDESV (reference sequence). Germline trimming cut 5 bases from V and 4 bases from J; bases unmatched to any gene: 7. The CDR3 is CASSTRQGASTEAFF. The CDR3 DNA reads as TGTGCCAGCAGCACCAGACAGGGGGCCTCCACTGAAGCTTTCTTT.

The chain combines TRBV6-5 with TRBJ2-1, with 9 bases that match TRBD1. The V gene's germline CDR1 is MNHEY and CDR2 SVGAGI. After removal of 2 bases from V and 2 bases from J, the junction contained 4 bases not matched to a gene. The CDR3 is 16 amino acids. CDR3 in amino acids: CASSYNDRGTYNEQFF. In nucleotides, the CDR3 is TGTGCCAGCAGTTACAACGACAGGGGGACCTACAATGAGCAGTTCTTC.

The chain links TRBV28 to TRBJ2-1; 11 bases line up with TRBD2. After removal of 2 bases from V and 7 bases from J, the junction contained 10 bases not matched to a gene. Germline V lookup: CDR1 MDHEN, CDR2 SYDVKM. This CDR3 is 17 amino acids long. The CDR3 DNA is TGTGCCAGCAGTTTAGTAGCGGCTAGCGGGGGGAGGAATGAGCAGTTCTTC. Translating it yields CASSLVAASGGRNEQFF.

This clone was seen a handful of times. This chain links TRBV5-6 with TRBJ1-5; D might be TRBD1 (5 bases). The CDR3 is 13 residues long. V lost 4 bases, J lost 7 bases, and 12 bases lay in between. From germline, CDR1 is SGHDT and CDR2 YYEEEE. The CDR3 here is CASSVQGFQPQHF. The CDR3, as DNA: TGTGCCAGCAGCGTCCAGGGTTTCCAGCCCCAGCATTTT.

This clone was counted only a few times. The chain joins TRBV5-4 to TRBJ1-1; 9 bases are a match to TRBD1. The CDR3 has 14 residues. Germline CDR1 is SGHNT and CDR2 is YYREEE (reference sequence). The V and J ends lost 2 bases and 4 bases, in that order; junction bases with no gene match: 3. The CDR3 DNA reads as TGTGCCAGCAGCTTACGACAGGGGGGCACTGAAGCTTTCTTT. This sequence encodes CASSLRQGGTEAFF.

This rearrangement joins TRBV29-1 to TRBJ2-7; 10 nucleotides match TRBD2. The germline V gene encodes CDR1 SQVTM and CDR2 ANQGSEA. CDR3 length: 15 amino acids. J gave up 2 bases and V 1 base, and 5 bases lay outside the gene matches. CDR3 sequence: CSVEGLAGATYEQYF. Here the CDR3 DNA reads TGCAGCGTTGAAGGACTAGCGGGTGCTACCTACGAGCAGTACTTC.

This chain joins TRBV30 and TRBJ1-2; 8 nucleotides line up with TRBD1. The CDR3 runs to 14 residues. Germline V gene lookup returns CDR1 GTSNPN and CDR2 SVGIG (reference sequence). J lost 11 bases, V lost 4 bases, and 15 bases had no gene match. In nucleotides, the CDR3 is TGTGCCTGGAACCTCGGGGCAGGGGGCGGTTATTACACCTTC. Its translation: CAWNLGAGGGYYTF.

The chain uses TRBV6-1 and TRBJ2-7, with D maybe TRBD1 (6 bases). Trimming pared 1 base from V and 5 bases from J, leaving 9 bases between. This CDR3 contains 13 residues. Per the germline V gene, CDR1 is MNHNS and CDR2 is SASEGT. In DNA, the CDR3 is TGTGCCAGCAGTGAAGGGGCAGGGGACGAGCAGTACTTC. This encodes CASSEGAGDEQYF.

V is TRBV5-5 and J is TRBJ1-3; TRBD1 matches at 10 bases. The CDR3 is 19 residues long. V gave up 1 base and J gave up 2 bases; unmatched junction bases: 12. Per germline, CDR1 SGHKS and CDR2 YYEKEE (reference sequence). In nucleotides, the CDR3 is TGTGCCAGCAGCTTGTATAAGGGACAGGGGTCGCCGACTGGAAACACCATATATTTT. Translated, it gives CASSLYKGQGSPTGNTIYF.